This TCR beta chain was documented in a study of blood T cell repertoires in COVID-19. Study-level background: PBMCs, B-cell-depleted T cells, or T cells were the source of the cDNA or gDNA that made up the material.

In the authors' workflow: Researchers report that nucleated cell counts were estimated from reference gene primer amplification. Profiled with immunoSEQ multiplex PCR; TCRdb holds only in-frame clones, not every one. V and J calls and clone size are given by that table; D and trimming were obtained from the DNA. The sample holds roughly 58,000 clones, about 88% seen once. CDR3 length: 15 amino acids. Germline CDR1 LNHDA, CDR2 SQIVND (reference sequence). Trimming left V 3 bases short and J 4 bases short, with 14 bases between. The specimen was peripheral blood. V usage is TRBV19 and J usage is TRBJ2-3; TRBD2 might be the D (5 bases). The TCR sequence derives from a man aged 65 to 79 with active COVID-19. In nucleotides, the CDR3 is TGTGCCAGTAGTATCGAGGGCGCGGGTGCAGATACGCAGTATTTT. Translated, it gives CASSIEGAGADTQYF.